This TCR beta chain was found in a study of a mutant IDH1 vaccine in newly diagnosed glioma. Study background: Vaccination of patients was performed eight times, in weeks 1, 3, 5, 7, 11, 15, 19 and 23. Points from the study as a whole: Most patients, roughly 92%, showed vaccine-induced immune responses.

The time point was: week 23, last vaccination. Every vaccination contained 300 ug of the mutant IDH1 20-mer peptide and was paired with topical imiquimod. Sequencing used immunoSEQ multiplex PCR; TCRdb keeps in-frame clones, though not all of them. The table has approximately 60,000 clones, over 80% seen once; the top ten hold approximately 1.4%. As concerns this clone: Antigen: not known.

CDR1 and CDR2 (germline): ENHRY, SYGVKD. V lost 6 bases to trimming and J lost 0 bases, with 15 bases between them. The CDR3 length is 16 residues. The chain joins TRBV10-3 to TRBJ2-1; D is possibly TRBD1 or TRBD2 (6 bases each). Here the sequenced sample was PBMCs, taken from a glioma patient whose treatment included an IDH1 peptide vaccine. This clonotype was obtained from a man aged 40-55 years with glioma. The CDR3 DNA sequence: TGTGCCATCAGCGGCCAGGGGCGGGACTCCTACAATGAGCAGTTCTTC. Its translation: CAISGQGRDSYNEQFF.